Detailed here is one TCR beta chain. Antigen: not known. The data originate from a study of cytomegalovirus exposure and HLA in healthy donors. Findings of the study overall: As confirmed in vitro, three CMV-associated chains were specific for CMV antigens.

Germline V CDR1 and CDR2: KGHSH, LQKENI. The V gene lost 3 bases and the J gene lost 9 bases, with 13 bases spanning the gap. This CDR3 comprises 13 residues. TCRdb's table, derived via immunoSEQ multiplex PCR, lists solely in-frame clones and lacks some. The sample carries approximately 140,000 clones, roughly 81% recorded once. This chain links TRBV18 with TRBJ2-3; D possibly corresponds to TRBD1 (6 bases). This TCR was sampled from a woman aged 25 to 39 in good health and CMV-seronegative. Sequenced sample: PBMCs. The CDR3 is CASSPEQGGTQYF. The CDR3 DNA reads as TGTGCCAGCTCACCTGAACAGGGCGGCACGCAGTATTTT.